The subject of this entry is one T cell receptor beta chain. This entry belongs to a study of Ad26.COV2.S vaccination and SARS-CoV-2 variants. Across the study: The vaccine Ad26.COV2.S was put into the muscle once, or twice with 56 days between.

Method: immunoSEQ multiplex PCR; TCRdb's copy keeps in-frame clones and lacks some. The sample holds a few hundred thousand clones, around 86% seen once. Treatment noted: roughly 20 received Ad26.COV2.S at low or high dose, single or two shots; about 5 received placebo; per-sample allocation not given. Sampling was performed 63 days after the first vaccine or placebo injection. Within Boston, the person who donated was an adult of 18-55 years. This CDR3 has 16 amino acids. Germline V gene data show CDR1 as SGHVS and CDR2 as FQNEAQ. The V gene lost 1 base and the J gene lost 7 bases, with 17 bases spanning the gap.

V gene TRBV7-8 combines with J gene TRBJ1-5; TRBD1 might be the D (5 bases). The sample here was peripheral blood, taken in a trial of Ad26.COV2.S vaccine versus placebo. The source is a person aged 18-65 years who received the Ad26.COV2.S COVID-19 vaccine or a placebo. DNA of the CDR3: TGTGCCAGCAGCTTAGGTGTTGTGGGGGGTAGACAGCCCCAGCATTTT. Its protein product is CASSLGVVGGRQPQHF.